This passage covers 16 T cell receptor beta chains from one sample sequenced in a study of blood T cell repertoires in COVID-19. Produced via immunoSEQ multiplex PCR; TCRdb's table is partial and in-frame only. The sample has some 150,000 clones; around four fifths are singletons. Sequenced input: peripheral blood. All receptors come from a human donor in a cohort sampled during active COVID-19.

The gene calls are TRBV7-2 and TRBJ1-6, with D hard to call. V shed 1 base and J shed 6 bases, with 10 bases lying between them. The germline CDR1 and CDR2 sequences are SGHTA and FQGNSA. This CDR3 is 15 amino acids long. The DNA of the CDR3 is TGTGCCAGCAGCTTAGTTACGGGTCCTAATTCACCCCTCCACTTT. Translation gives CASSLVTGPNSPLHF.

J is TRBJ2-3 and V is TRBV27; tentatively, D is TRBD1 (5 bases). CDR1 is MNHEY and CDR2 is SMNVEV in the germline V gene (reference sequence). The CDR3 spans 13 residues. V was trimmed by 7 bases and J by 2 bases, leaving 10 bases between them. The CDR3 DNA is TGTGCCAGCAAACAGGAAACCACAGATACGCAGTATTTT. The encoded protein is CASKQETTDTQYF.

The chain joins TRBV2 to TRBJ2-5; D is uncertain. This CDR3 spans 16 amino acids. V was cut by 1 base and J by 2 bases, with 14 bases left in between. Germline-derived CDR1 and CDR2 are SNHLY and FYNNEI. In DNA, the CDR3 is TGTGCCAGCAGTGAAGTAGCCTCCAACCCTCAAGAGACCCAGTACTTC. The encoded protein is CASSEVASNPQETQYF.

The gene calls are TRBV6-5 and TRBJ2-2; 7 positions agree with TRBD2. CDR1 is MNHEY and CDR2 is SVGAGI in the germline V gene. There are 16 residues in the CDR3. The V and J ends lost 2 bases and 1 base, in that order; junction bases with no gene match: 4. Here the CDR3 reads CASSYGPGGNTGELFF. In DNA, the CDR3 is TGTGCCAGCAGTTACGGGCCGGGAGGGAACACCGGGGAGCTGTTTTTT.

On this clone itself: Germline and junction disagree at one end, which may indicate a read error. V usage is TRBV10-3 and J usage is TRBJ2-1; 9 bases map to TRBD1. The CDR3 contains 11 residues. From germline, CDR1 is ENHRY and CDR2 SYGVKD. The CDR3: CAITGGQGVIF. As DNA, the CDR3 is TGTGCCATCACGGGGGGACAGGGAGTGATCTTC.

CDR3 sequence reads: CASSLNRDRVNNYGYTF. CDR3 nucleotide sequence: TGTGCCAGCAGCCTTAACCGCGACAGGGTTAATAACTATGGCTACACCTTC. This chain uses TRBV11-2 with TRBJ1-2, with 7 bases matching TRBD1. The CDR3 has 17 residues. V trimming: 5 bases; J trimming: 1 base; junction bases outside the gene matches: 13. Germline CDR1 reads SGHAT; CDR2 reads FQNNGV. Based on the CDR3 plus reference TRBV11-2 and TRBJ1-2, the full variable domain is EAGVAQSPRYKIIEKRQSVAFWCNPISGHATLYWYQQILGQGPKLLIQFQNNGVVDDSQLPKDRFSAERLKGVDSTLKIQPAKLEDSAVYLCASSLNRDRVNNYGYTFGSGTRLTVV.

The chain uses TRBV30 and TRBJ1-2; D is unclear. V shed 0 bases and J shed 14 bases, with 16 bases lying between them. The CDR3 has 12 residues. Looked up from germline, CDR1 is GTSNPN and CDR2 is SVGIG (reference sequence). CDR3 in DNA: TGTGCCTGGAGTGTCACAGCTGCCCGCAGGACCTTC. This sequence encodes CAWSVTAARRTF. The variable domain in full, completed from reference TRBV30 and TRBJ1-2, reads SQTIHQWPATLVQPVGSPLSLECTVEGTSNPNLYWYRQAAGRGLQLLFYSVGIGQISSEVPQNLSASRPQDRQFILSSKKLLLSDSGFYLCAWSVTAARRTFGSGTRLTVV.

This clone was counted a few times. The chain is built from TRBV7-9 and TRBJ1-6; D gene unclear. V was pared by 3 bases and J by 10 bases, with 13 bases between. CDR3 size: 14 residues. Germline CDR1 and CDR2: SEHNR and FQNEAQ (reference sequence). CDR3 sequence reads: CASSFAGLSSPLHF. In DNA form, the CDR3 reads TGTGCCAGCAGCTTCGCAGGCCTAAGCTCACCCCTCCACTTT.

V is TRBV1 and J is TRBJ1-2; the table gives TRBD1 as D, unverified against the DNA. TRBV1 is recorded as a pseudogene. The CDR3 consists of 16 residues. In nucleotides, the CDR3 is TGCACCAGCAGCCCACCCCGACGGCAGGTGGGCTATGGCTACACCTTC. It codes for CTSSPPRRQVGYGYTF.

The chain carries TRBV7-8 and TRBJ2-3; TRBD2 is a possible D gene (5 bases). The germline CDR1 and CDR2 sequences are SGHVS and FQNEAQ. The CDR3 is made up of 16 amino acids. The V gene lost 5 bases and the J gene lost 1 base, with 16 bases spanning the gap. The CDR3 sequence is CASSQTHSAGTDTQYF. In DNA form, the CDR3 reads TGTGCCAGCAGCCAGACACATAGCGCCGGCACAGATACGCAGTATTTT. The entire variable domain, with the rest obtained from reference TRBV7-8 and TRBJ2-3, is as follows: GAGVSQSPRYKVAKRGQDVALRCDPISGHVSLFWYQQALGQGPEFLTYFQNEAQLDKSGLPSDRFFAERPEGSVSTLKIQRTQQEDSAVYLCASSQTHSAGTDTQYFGPGTRLTVL.

The chain joins TRBV28 to TRBJ1-6; TRBD1 aligns across 9 bases. The CDR3 loop spans 17 amino acids. CDR1 is MDHEN, CDR2 SYDVKM, per germline. The V and J ends lost 6 bases and 3 bases, in that order; junction bases with no gene match: 9. The CDR3 DNA follows: TGTGCCAGCAGATCGCCGGGACAGGGACACTATAATTCACCCCTCCACTTT. Translated, it gives CASRSPGQGHYNSPLHF.

This chain uses TRBV28 with TRBJ1-2; a possible D gene is TRBD1 (6 bases). V dropped 5 bases and J dropped 7 bases, with 11 bases sitting between them. The CDR3 runs 12 residues. In germline, CDR1 is MDHEN, CDR2 SYDVKM. Here the CDR3 reads CASSVPRGGYTF. The CDR3, as DNA: TGTGCCAGCAGTGTCCCCAGGGGTGGCTACACCTTC.

The chain combines TRBV19 with TRBJ1-1; D is uncertain. The germline V gene encodes CDR1 LNHDA and CDR2 SQIVND (reference sequence). V was cut by 5 bases and J by 1 base, with 8 bases left in between. The CDR3 length is 13 residues. Written as DNA, the CDR3 is TGTGCCAGTAGTGCCACACGGAACACTGAAGCTTTCTTT. The encoded protein is CASSATRNTEAFF. Complete variable domain (other parts from reference TRBV19 and TRBJ1-1): DGGITQSPKYLFRKEGQNVTLSCEQNLNHDAMYWYRQDPGQGLRLIYYSQIVNDFQKGDIAEGYSVSREKKESFPLTVTSAQKNPTAFYLCASSATRNTEAFFGQGTRLTVV.

The V call is TRBV2, the J call TRBJ2-1; weak D call: TRBD1 (6 bases). The CDR3 sequence is 14 residues long. Germline values: CDR1 SNHLY, CDR2 FYNNEI. The V gene lost 4 bases and the J gene lost 6 bases, with 13 bases spanning the gap. The CDR3 nucleotides are TGTGCCAGCAGTGCCCGGACAGTTTTCAATGAGCAGTTCTTC. This sequence encodes CASSARTVFNEQFF.

The genes are TRBV15 and TRBJ1-3; maybe TRBD1 (5 bases). There are 13 residues in the CDR3. Germline lookup yields CDR1 LNHNV and CDR2 YYDKDF (reference sequence). V lost 6 bases and J lost 4, with 10 bases in between. The CDR3 loop reads CATRAAGGNTIYF. DNA of the CDR3: TGTGCCACCAGGGCGGCAGGGGGAAACACCATATATTTT.

V is TRBV29-1 and J is TRBJ2-1, with a tentative D call TRBD2 (7 bases). CDR1 SQVTM and CDR2 ANQGSEA come from the germline V gene. The CDR3 sequence is 13 residues long. The CDR3 sequence: CKLGRDIGNEQFF. The CDR3 nucleotides read TGCAAACTTGGGAGGGACATCGGCAATGAGCAGTTCTTC.